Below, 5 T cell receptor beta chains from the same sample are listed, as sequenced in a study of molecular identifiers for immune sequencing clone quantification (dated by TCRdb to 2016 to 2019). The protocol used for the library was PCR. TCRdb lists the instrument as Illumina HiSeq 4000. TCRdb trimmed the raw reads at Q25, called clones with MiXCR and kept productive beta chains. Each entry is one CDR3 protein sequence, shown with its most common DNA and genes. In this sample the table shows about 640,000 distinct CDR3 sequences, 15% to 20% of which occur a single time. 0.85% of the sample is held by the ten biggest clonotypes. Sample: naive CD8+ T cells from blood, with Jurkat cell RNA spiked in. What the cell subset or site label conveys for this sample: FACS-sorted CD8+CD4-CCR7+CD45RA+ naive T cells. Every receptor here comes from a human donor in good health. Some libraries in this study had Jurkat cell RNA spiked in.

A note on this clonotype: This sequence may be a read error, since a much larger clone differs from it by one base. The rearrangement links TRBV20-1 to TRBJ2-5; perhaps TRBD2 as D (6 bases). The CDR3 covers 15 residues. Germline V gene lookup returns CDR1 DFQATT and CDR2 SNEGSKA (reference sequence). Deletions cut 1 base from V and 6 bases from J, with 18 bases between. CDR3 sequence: CSARGGVLSGKTQYF. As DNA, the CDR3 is TGCAGTGCTAGAGGCGGGGTCCTATCAGGAAAGACCCAGTACTTC.

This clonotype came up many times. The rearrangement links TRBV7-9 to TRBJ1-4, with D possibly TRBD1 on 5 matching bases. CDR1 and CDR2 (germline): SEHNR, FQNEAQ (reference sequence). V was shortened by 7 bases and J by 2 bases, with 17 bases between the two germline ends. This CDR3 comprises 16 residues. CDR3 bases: TGTGCCAGCACAATGATGAGGGGCGATACTAATGAAAAACTGTTTTTT. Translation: CASTMMRGDTNEKLFF.

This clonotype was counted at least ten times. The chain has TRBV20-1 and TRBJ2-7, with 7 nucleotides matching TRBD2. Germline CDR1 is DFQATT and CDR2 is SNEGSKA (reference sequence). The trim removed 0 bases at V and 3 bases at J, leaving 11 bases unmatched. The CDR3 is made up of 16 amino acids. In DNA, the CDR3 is TGCAGTGCTAGAGACCTGAGCGGGGTTTACGTCTACGAGCAGTACTTC. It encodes CSARDLSGVYVYEQYF.

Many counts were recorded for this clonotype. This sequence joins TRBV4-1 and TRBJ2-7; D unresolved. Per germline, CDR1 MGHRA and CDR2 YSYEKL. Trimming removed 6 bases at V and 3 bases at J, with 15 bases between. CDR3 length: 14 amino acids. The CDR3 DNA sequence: TGCGCCAGCAGTCCTCGGACCCCGGGCTACGAGCAGTACTTC. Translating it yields CASSPRTPGYEQYF.

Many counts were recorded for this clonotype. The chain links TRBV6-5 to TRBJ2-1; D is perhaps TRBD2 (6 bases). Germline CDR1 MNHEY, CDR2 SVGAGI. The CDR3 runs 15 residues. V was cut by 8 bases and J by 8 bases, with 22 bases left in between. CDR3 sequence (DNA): TGTGCCAGCGGATCGGTGGGGGGTAGCAGGGATGAGCAGTTCTTC. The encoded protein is CASGSVGGSRDEQFF.